Shown below are 7 T cell receptor beta chains from a single sample sequenced in a study of T-cell reconstitution after alpha-beta-depleted transplantation in children. It was with unique molecular identifiers that the TCRbeta library was prepared. One entry per CDR3 protein, called by TCRdb with MiXCR from the PCR reads. The sample yields 90,000 to 100,000 distinct CDR3 sequences, about 25% seen once. Here the sequenced sample was PBMCs, taken before TCRalphabeta/CD19-depleted stem cell transplant. The source is a boy under 10 years old with acute lymphoblastic leukemia, due to receive a stem cell transplant.

J is TRBJ2-1 and V is TRBV12-3 or TRBV12-4; 8 positions agree with TRBD2. With V trimmed by 2 bases and J by 7 bases, 7 bases remained unmatched. The CDR3 length is 15 residues. Here the CDR3 reads CASSLMSGSLNEQFF. Here the CDR3 DNA reads TGTGCCAGCAGTTTAATGAGCGGGAGTTTGAATGAGCAGTTCTTC.

The rearrangement joins TRBV7-3 to TRBJ1-2; 8 bases align to TRBD1. The V gene end was trimmed by 5 bases and the J gene end by 5 bases; junction bases not matched to a gene: 10. CDR1 and CDR2 (germline): SGHTA, FQGTGA. This CDR3 comprises 15 residues. The CDR3 DNA follows: TGTGCCAGCAGCAAGGACAGGGACCAAGCTTATGGCTACACCTTC. It encodes CASSKDRDQAYGYTF.

This clonotype has just a few counts. The genes are TRBV10-1 and TRBJ2-3; 10 positions match TRBD2. The trim removed 2 bases at V and 2 bases at J, leaving 1 base unmatched. The CDR3 sequence is 15 residues long. Germline CDR1 and CDR2: WNHNN and SYGVQD (reference sequence). As DNA, the CDR3 is TGCGCCAGCAGTGAGGGACTAGCGGACACAGATACGCAGTATTTT. This sequence encodes CASSEGLADTDTQYF.

This clonotype was counted a few times. V is TRBV20-1 and J is TRBJ1-1; no clear D. Germline V CDR1 and CDR2: DFQATT, SNEGSKA (reference sequence). The CDR3 is 13 amino acids. Trimming cost V 6 bases and J 4 bases, with 15 bases left between them. CDR3 DNA sequence: TGCAGTGCCTCTGAGGCCGCAGGCACTGAAGCTTTCTTT. Its protein product is CSASEAAGTEAFF.

The CDR3 region has the DNA TGTGCCAGCAGCCCGTTGGACGGCATACTCGATGAGCAGTTCTTC. It codes for CASSPLDGILDEQFF. The chain employs TRBV11-1 and TRBJ2-1; D is uncertain. With 5 bases removed from V and 8 bases from J, the gap between germline ends came to 19 bases. The length of the CDR3 is 15 residues. CDR1 SGHAT and CDR2 FQDESV come from the germline V gene (reference sequence).

The chain carries TRBV5-1 and TRBJ2-1; 8 bases are a match to TRBD2. Germline V CDR1 and CDR2: SGHRS, YFSETQ. J was trimmed by 8 bases and V by 2 bases; bases with no gene match: 12. There are 16 residues in the CDR3. The CDR3 DNA reads TGCGCCAGCAGCTTAAGATCAGCGGGAGTCTCTGATGAGCAGTTCTTC. This gives the protein CASSLRSAGVSDEQFF. The full variable domain, with the rest looked up from reference TRBV5-1 and TRBJ2-1, is KAGVTQTPRYLIKTRGQQVTLSCSPISGHRSVSWYQQTPGQGLQFLFEYFSETQRNKGNFPGRFSGRQFSNSRSEMNVSTLELGDSALYLCASSLRSAGVSDEQFFGPGTRLTVL.

This rearrangement joins TRBV20-1 to TRBJ2-1, with a weak D call TRBD2 (6 bases). The CDR3 runs to 12 residues. Trimming left V 3 bases short and J 8 bases short, with 11 bases between. Per the germline V gene, CDR1 is DFQATT and CDR2 is SNEGSKA (reference sequence). CDR3 nucleotide sequence: TGCAGTGCTAGCTTAGCGGAGTATGAGCAGTTCTTC. Its protein product is CSASLAEYEQFF.